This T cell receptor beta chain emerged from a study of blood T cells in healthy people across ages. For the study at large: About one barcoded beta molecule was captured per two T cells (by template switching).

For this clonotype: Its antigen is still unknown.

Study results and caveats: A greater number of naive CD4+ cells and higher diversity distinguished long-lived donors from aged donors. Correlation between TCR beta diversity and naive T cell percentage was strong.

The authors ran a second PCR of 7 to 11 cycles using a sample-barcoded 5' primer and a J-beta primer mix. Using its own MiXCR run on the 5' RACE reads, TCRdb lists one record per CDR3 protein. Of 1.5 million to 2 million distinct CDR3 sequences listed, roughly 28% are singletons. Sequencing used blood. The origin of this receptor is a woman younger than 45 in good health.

The CDR3 loop is CASSLILAGVEQYF. As DNA, the CDR3 is TGTGCCAGCAGTTTAATACTAGCGGGAGTCGAGCAGTACTTC. The rearrangement uses TRBV12-3 or TRBV12-4 and TRBJ2-7; 11 bases line up with TRBD2. The CDR3 extends over 14 amino acids. Trimming at V came to 2 bases and at J to 6 bases, leaving 3 bases not matched to a gene.